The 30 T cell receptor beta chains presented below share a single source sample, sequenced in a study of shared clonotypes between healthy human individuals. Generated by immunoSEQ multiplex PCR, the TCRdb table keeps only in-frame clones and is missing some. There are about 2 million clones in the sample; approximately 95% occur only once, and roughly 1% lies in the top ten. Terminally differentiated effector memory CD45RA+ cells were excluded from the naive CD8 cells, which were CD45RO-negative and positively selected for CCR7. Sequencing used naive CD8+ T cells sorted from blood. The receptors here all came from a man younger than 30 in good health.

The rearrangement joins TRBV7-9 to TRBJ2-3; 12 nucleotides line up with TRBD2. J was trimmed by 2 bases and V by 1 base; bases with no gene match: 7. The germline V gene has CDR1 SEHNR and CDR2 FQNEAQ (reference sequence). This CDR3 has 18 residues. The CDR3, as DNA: TGTGCCAGCAGCTTAGGCAGACTAGCGGGGGTGAACACAGATACGCAGTATTTT. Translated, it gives CASSLGRLAGVNTDTQYF.

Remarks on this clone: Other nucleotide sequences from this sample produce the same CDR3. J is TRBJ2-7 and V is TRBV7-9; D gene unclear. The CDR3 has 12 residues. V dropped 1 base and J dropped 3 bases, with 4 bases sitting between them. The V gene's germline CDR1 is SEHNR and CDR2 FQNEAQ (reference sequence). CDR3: CASSLDDYEQYF. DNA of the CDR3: TGTGCCAGCAGCTTAGATGACTACGAGCAGTACTTC.

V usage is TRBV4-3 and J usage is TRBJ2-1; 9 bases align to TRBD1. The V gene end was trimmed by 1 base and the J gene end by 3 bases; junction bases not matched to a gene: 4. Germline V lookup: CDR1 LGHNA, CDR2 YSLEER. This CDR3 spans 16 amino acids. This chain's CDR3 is CASSQVPGQGYNEQFF. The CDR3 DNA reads TGCGCCAGCAGCCAAGTCCCGGGACAGGGCTACAATGAGCAGTTCTTC.

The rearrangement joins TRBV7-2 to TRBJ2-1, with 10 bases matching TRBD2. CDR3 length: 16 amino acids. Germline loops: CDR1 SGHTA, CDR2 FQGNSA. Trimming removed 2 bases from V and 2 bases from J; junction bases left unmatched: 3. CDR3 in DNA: TGTGCCAGCAGCTTACTAGCGGGAGCCGCCTACAATGAGCAGTTCTTC. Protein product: CASSLLAGAAYNEQFF.

The CDR3 sequence: CASSPQTGNSPLHF. CDR3 DNA: TGCGCCAGCAGCCCCCAAACAGGGAACTCACCCCTCCACTTT. The rearrangement links TRBV4-1 to TRBJ1-6; a weak D match, TRBD1 (6 bases). Germline V lookup: CDR1 MGHRA, CDR2 YSYEKL. The CDR3 consists of 14 residues. V shed 4 bases and J shed 10 bases, with 14 bases lying between them.

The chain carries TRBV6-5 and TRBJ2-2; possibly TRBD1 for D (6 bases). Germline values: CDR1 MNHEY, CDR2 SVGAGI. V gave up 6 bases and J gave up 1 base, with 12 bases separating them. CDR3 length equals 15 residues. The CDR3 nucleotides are TGTGCCAGCAGCCCCGTCAGGGGGAACACCGGGGAGCTGTTTTTT. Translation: CASSPVRGNTGELFF.

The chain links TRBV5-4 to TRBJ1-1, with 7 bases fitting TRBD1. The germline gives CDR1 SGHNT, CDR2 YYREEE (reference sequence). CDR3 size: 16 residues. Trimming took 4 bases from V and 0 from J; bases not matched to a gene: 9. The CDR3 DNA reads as TGTGCCAGCAGCGCTAACAGGGGAAGGTTGAACACTGAAGCTTTCTTT. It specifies CASSANRGRLNTEAFF.

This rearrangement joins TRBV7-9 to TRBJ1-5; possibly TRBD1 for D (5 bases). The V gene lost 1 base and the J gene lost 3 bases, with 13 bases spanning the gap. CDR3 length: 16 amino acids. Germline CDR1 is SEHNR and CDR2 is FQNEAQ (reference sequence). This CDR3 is CASSLESGLINQPQHF. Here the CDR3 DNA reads TGTGCCAGCAGCTTAGAGTCAGGGCTTATCAATCAGCCCCAGCATTTT.

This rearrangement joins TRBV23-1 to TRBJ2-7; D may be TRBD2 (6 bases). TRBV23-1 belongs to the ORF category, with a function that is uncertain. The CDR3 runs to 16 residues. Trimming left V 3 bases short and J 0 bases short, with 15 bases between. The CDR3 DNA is TGCGCCAGCAGTCAGGGGCTTGTCGGGAGCTCCTACGAGCAGTACTTC. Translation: CASSQGLVGSSYEQYF.

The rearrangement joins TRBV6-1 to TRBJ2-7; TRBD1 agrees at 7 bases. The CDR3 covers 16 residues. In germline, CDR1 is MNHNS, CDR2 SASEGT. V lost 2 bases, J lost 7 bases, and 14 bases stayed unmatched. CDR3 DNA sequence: TGTGCCAGCAGTGAAACCCCCGGGACAGACACTCGAGAGCAGTACTTC. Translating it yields CASSETPGTDTREQYF.

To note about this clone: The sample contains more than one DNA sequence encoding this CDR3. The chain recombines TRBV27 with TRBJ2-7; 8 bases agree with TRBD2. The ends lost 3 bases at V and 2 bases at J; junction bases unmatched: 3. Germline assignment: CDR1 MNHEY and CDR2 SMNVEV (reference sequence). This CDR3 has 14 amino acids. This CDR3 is CASSFGRGAYEQYF. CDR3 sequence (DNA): TGTGCCAGCAGTTTTGGGCGGGGGGCCTACGAGCAGTACTTC.

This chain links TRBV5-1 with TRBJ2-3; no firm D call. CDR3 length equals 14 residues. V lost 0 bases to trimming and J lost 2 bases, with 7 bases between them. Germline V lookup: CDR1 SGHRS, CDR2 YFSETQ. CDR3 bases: TGCGCCAGCAGCTTGGATCCTTTCACAGATACGCAGTATTTT. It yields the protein CASSLDPFTDTQYF. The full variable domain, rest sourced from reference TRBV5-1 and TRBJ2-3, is KAGVTQTPRYLIKTRGQQVTLSCSPISGHRSVSWYQQTPGQGLQFLFEYFSETQRNKGNFPGRFSGRQFSNSRSEMNVSTLELGDSALYLCASSLDPFTDTQYFGPGTRLTVL.

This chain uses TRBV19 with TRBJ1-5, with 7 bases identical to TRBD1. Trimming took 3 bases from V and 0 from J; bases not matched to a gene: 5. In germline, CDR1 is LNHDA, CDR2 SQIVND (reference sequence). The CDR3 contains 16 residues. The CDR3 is CASSIDRVNSNQPQHF. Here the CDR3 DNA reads TGTGCCAGTAGTATTGACAGGGTGAATAGCAATCAGCCCCAGCATTTT.

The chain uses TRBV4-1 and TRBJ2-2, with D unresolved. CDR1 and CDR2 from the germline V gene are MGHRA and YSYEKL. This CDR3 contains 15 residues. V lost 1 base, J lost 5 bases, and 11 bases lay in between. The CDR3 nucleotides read TGCGCCAGCAGCCAAGGCTATATGGCGACCGGGGAGCTGTTTTTT. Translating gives CASSQGYMATGELFF.

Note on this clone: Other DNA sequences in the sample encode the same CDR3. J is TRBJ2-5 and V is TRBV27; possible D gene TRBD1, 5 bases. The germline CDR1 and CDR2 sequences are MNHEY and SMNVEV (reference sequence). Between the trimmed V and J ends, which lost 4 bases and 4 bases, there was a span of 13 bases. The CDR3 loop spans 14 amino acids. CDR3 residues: CASSSGQLGETQYF. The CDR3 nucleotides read TGTGCCAGCAGTTCCGGACAACTGGGAGAGACCCAGTACTTC.

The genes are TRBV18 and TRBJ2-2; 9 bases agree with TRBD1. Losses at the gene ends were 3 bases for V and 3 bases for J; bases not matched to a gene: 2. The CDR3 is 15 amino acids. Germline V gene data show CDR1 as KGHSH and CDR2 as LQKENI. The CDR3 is CASSPWTGDTGELFF. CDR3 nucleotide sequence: TGTGCCAGCTCACCCTGGACAGGGGACACCGGGGAGCTGTTTTTT.

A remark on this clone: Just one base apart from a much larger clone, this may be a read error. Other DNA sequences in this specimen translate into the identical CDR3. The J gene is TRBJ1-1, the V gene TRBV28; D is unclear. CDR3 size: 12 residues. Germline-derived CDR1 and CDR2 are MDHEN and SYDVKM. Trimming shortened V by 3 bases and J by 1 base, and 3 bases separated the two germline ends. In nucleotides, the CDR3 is TGTGCCAGCAGTTTTGGGAACACTGAAGCTTTCTTT. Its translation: CASSFGNTEAFF. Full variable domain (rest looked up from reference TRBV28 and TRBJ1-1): DVKVTQSSRYLVKRTGEKVFLECVQDMDHENMFWYRQDPGLGLRLIYFSYDVKMKEKGDIPEGYSVSREKKERFSLILESASTNQTSMYLCASSFGNTEAFFGQGTRLTVV.

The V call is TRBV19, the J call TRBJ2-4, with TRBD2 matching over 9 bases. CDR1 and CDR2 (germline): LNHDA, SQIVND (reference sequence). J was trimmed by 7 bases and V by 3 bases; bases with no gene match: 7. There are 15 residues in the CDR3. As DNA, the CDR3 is TGTGCCAGTAGTATTATAGCGGGAGAGGGTAACATTCAGTACTTC. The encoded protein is CASSIIAGEGNIQYF.

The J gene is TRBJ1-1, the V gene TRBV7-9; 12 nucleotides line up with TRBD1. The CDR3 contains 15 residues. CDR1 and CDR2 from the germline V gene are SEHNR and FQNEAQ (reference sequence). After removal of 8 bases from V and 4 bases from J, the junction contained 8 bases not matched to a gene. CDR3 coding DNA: TGTGCCAGCCAAGGGACAGGGGGCCTGGGCACTGAAGCTTTCTTT. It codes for CASQGTGGLGTEAFF.

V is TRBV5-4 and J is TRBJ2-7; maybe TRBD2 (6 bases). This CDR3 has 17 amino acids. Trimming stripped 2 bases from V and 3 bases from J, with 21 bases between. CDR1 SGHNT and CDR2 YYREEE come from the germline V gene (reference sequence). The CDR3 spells CASSFLGAGLTVYEQYF. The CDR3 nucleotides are TGTGCCAGCAGCTTCCTCGGGGCGGGATTAACGGTCTACGAGCAGTACTTC. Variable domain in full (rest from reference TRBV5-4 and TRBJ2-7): ETGVTQSPTHLIKTRGQQVTLRCSSQSGHNTVSWYQQALGQGPQFIFQYYREEENGRGNFPPRFSGLQFPNYSSELNVNALELDDSALYLCASSFLGAGLTVYEQYFGPGTRLTVT.

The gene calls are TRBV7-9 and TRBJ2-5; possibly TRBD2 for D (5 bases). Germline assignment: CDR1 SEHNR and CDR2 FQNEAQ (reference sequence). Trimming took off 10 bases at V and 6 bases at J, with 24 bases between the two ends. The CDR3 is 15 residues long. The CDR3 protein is CANVVRQELGKTQYF. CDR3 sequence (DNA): TGTGCCAATGTCGTCCGGCAGGAGCTCGGGAAGACCCAGTACTTC.

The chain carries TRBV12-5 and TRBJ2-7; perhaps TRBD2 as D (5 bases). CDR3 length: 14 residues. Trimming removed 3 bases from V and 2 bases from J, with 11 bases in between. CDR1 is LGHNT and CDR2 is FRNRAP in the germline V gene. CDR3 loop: CASGFGMGTYEQYF. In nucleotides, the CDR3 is TGTGCTAGTGGTTTCGGGATGGGGACCTACGAGCAGTACTTC.

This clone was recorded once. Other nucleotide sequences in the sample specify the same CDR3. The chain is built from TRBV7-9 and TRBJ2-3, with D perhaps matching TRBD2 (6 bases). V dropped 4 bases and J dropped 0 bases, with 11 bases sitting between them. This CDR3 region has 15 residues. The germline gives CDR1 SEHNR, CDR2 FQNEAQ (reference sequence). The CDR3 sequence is CASSSPRGSTDTQYF. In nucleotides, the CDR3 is TGTGCCAGCAGCTCGCCACGGGGGAGCACAGATACGCAGTATTTT.

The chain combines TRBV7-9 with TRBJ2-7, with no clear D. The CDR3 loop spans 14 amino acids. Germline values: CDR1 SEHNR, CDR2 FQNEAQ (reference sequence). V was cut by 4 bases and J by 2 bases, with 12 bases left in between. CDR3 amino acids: CASSSPSQTYEQYF. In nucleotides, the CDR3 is TGTGCCAGCAGCTCTCCGTCGCAAACCTACGAGCAGTACTTC.

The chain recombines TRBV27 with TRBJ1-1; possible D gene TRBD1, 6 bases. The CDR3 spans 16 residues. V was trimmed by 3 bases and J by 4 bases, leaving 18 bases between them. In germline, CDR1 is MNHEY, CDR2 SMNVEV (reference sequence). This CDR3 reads CASSLRAGGGTTEAFF. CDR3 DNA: TGTGCCAGCAGTTTGAGGGCCGGAGGGGGGACCACTGAAGCTTTCTTT.

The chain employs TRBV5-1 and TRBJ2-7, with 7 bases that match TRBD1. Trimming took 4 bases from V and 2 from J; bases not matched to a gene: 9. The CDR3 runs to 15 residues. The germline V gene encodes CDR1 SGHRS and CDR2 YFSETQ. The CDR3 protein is CASSPLGQETYEQYF. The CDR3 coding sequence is TGCGCCAGCAGCCCCCTAGGACAGGAAACCTACGAGCAGTACTTC.

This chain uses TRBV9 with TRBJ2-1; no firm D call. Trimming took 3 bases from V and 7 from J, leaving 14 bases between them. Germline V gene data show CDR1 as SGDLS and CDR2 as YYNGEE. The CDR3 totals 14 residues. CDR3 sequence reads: CASSAAPAGNEQFF. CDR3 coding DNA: TGTGCCAGCAGCGCCGCGCCGGCCGGTAATGAGCAGTTCTTC.

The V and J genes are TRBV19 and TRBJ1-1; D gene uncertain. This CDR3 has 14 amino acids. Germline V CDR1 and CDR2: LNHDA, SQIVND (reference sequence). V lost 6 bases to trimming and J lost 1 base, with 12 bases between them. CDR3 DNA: TGTGCCAGTAGCCTCGAAGGGCAGAACACTGAAGCTTTCTTT. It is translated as CASSLEGQNTEAFF.

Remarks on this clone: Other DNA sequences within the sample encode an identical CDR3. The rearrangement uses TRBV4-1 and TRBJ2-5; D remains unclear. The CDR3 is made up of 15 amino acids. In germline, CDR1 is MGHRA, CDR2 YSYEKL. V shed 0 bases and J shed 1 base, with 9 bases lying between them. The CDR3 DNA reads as TGCGCCAGCAGCCAAGATCTCAGGCCCCAAGAGACCCAGTACTTC. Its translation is CASSQDLRPQETQYF.

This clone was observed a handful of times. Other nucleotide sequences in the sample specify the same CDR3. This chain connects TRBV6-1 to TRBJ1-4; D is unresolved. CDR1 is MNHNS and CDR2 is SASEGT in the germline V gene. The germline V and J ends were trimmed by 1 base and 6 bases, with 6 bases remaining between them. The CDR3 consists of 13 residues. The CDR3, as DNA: TGTGCCAGCAGTGAAGGGTTGGATGAAAAACTGTTTTTT. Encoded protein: CASSEGLDEKLFF.